The clone carrying this T cell receptor beta chain was observed a few times. This CDR3 has 13 residues. Unmatched junction bases numbered 3, after V lost 3 bases and J lost 9 bases. The template used for profiling TCR beta VDJ and CDR3 was genomic DNA. TCRdb used MiXCR to reprocess the reads, holding one entry per CDR3 protein. The sample carries hundreds of thousands of distinct CDR3 sequences, 65% to 80% recorded once. The sample originates from a study of CD8+CD57+ T cells in acquired aplastic anemia. Background on the study: Yields of DNA that came from sorted CD4+ and CD8+ cells averaged approximately 3.2 ug. The study obtained about 10 million reads on average for CD4+ cells from healthy donors.

The sample taken for sequencing was sorted CD4+, CD8+, or CD8+CD57+ T cells (not recorded which) from PBMCs. The chain employs TRBV12-3 or TRBV12-4 and TRBJ2-1; 9 bases align to TRBD2. The receptor was isolated from a human donor in good health, serving as a control. The CDR3 sequence: CASSFGLASEQFF. CDR3 nucleotides: TGTGCCAGCAGTTTCGGACTAGCGAGTGAGCAGTTCTTC.